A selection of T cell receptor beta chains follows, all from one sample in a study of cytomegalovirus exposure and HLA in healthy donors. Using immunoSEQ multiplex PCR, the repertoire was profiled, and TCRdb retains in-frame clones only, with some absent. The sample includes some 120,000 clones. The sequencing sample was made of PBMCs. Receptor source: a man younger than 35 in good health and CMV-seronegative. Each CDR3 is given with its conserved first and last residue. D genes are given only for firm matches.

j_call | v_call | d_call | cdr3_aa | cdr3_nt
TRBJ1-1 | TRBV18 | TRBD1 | CASSPRDRGSTEAFF | TGTGCCAGCTCACCACGCGACAGGGGGTCCACTGAAGCTTTCTTT
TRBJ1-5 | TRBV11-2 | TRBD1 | CASSRDRADQPQHF | TGTGCCAGCAGTCGGGACAGGGCAGATCAGCCCCAGCATTTT
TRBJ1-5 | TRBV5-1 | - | CASSLGQSSNQPQHF | TGCGCCAGCAGCTTGGGGCAATCAAGCAATCAGCCCCAGCATTTT
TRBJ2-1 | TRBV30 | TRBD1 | CAWHSRDRVRNEQFF | TGTGCCTGGCATTCCCGGGACAGGGTACGCAATGAGCAGTTCTTC
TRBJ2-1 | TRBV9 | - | CASSVSSGHSYNEQFF | TGTGCCAGCAGCGTATCTTCAGGACACTCCTACAATGAGCAGTTCTTC
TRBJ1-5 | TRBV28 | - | CASSRVDSNQPQHF | TGTGCCAGCAGCAGGGTGGATAGCAATCAGCCCCAGCATTTT
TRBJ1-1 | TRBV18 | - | CASSPITTYRNTEAFF | TGTGCCAGCTCACCCATCACGACATATAGGAACACTGAAGCTTTCTTT
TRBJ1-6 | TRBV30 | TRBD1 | CAWSESTGTGDSPLHF | TGTGCCTGGAGTGAAAGCACCGGGACAGGGGATTCACCCCTCCACTTT
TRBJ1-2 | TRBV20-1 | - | CSATTGPGYTF | TGCAGTGCTACTACAGGGCCAGGCTACACCTTC
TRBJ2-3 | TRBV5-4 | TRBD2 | CASNQRGRTDTQYF | TGTGCCAGCAACCAGCGGGGACGCACAGATACGCAGTATTTT
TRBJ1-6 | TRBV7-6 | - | CASSLARGGNSPLHF | TGTGCCAGCAGCTTAGCCAGAGGGGGTAATTCACCCCTCCACTTT